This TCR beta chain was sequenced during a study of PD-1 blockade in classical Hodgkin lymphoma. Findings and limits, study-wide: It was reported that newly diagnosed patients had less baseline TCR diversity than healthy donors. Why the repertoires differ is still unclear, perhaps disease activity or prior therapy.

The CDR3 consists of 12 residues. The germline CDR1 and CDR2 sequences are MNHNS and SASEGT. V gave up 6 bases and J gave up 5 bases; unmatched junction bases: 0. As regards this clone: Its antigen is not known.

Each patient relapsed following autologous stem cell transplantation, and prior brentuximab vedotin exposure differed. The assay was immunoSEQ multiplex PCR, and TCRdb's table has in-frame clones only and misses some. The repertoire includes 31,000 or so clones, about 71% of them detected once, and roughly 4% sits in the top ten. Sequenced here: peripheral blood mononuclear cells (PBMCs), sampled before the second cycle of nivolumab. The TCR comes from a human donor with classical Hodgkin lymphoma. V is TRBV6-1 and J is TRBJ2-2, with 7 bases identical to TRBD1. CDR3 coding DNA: TGTGCCAGCAGGACAGGGACCGGGGAGCTGTTTTTT. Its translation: CASRTGTGELFF.